This TCR beta chain was recovered during a study of CD8 T cells in ankylosing spondylitis. From the 5' RACE reads, TCRdb called clonotypes with MiXCR, one entry per CDR3 protein. In the table there are 250,000 to 350,000 distinct CDR3 sequences, roughly 20% of which are singletons. Germline V gene data show CDR1 as ENHRY and CDR2 as SYGVKD. This CDR3 is built from 13 residues. V lost 10 bases and J lost 3; bases outside the gene matches: 4. The specimen sequenced was blood, either unsorted or a sorted T cell fraction (not recorded which). This TCR came from a male donor with ankylosing spondylitis or in good health (not recorded which). J is TRBJ1-4 and V is TRBV10-3; TRBD1 aligns across 8 bases. In nucleotides, the CDR3 is TGTGCCACAACAGGGGGAGCTAATGAAAAACTGTTTTTT. Translation: CATTGGANEKLFF.